The rows below give T cell receptor beta chains drawn from one sample of a study of T cell clonotyping in hematopoietic cell transplantation. The data were produced by immunoSEQ multiplex PCR, yet TCRdb's version contains in-frame clones alone and is incomplete. This table holds around 26,000 clones, around 82% found once. Here the sequenced sample was peripheral blood mononuclear cells, taken before stem cell transplant. These receptors all come from a man in his forties with acute myeloid leukemia. Some clones in this sample may be carry-over from other donors' samples. Each CDR3 is given with its conserved first and last residue. A D gene is named only where the DNA matches it firmly. The size entry is marked missing in some rows and otherwise reads once, few, many or a size class.

13	.	TRBV21-1	.	TRBJ2-7	TGTGCCAGCAGCAAAAATGGGGAGGGTGTGAAGTACTTC	CASSKNGEGVKYF
14	.	TRBV6-5	TRBD2	TRBJ2-7	TGTGCCAGCAGTCGGACTAGCGGCCCTTACGAGCAGTACTTC	CASSRTSGPYEQYF
16	.	TRBV6-5	TRBD1	TRBJ1-1	TGTGCCAGCAGTTATGGACAGGGGGCTATGAACACTGAAGCTTTCTTT	CASSYGQGAMNTEAFF
14	.	TRBV11-3	.	TRBJ2-7	TGTGCCAGCAGCCGAAGGGAGCCCTCCTACGAGCAGTACTTC	CASSRREPSYEQYF
15	.	TRBV4-1	.	TRBJ1-3	TGCGCCAGCAGCCAATCTAGGGGCTCTGGAAACACCATATATTTT	CASSQSRGSGNTIYF
17	.	TRBV7-2	TRBD2	TRBJ2-7	TGTGCCAGCAGCTTAATAGCGGGGGGCCCGAGCTCCTACGAGCAGTACTTC	CASSLIAGGPSSYEQYF
15	.	TRBV23-1	.	TRBJ2-2	TGCGCCAGCAGTCAACGGGGATTGAACACCGGGGAGCTGTTTTTT	CASSQRGLNTGELFF
15	.	TRBV28	.	TRBJ2-6	TGTGCCAGCAGTTTTGGGTTAGGGGGGGCCAACGTCCTGACTTTC	CASSFGLGGANVLTF
15	.	TRBV7-2	.	TRBJ2-3	TGTGCCAGCAGCTTCCGGGACCCAAACACAGATACGCAGTATTTT	CASSFRDPNTDTQYF
15	.	TRBV10-3	TRBD1	TRBJ1-1	TGTGCCATCAGTGCGATGACAGGGACGTACACTGAAGCTTTCTTT	CAISAMTGTYTEAFF
15	few	TRBV30	.	TRBJ1-5	TGTGCCTGGAGTGTAGCGGGCTATAGCAATCAGCCCCAGCATTTT	CAWSVAGYSNQPQHF
11	.	TRBV27	.	TRBJ2-1	TGTGCCAGCAGTTCCGGGACAGAGCAGTTCTTC	CASSSGTEQFF
13	.	TRBV29-1	.	TRBJ1-1	TGCAGCGTTGCGGGACTGATGAACACTGAAGCTTTCTTT	CSVAGLMNTEAFF
15	.	TRBV11-3	TRBD2	TRBJ2-1	TGTGCCAGCAGCTTTAGCGGGAGGGCCTACAATGAGCAGTTCTTC	CASSFSGRAYNEQFF
17	.	TRBV4-3	TRBD1	TRBJ1-1	TGCGCCAGCAGCCAAGAGGCCTCAGGGGGCTGGGACACTGAAGCTTTCTTT	CASSQEASGGWDTEAFF
18	.	TRBV11-3	TRBD2	TRBJ2-1	TGTGCCAGCAGCAGGACAGCGGGAGAGGAATTCTCCTACAATGAGCAGTTCTTC	CASSRTAGEEFSYNEQFF
14	.	TRBV6-5	.	TRBJ2-7	TGTGCCGGCAGTTACTCGGGCGAGATCTACGAGCAGTACTTC	CAGSYSGEIYEQYF
14	.	TRBV9	TRBD1	TRBJ2-3	TGTGCCAGCAGCGGGACAGGAGCCACAGATACGCAGTATTTT	CASSGTGATDTQYF
14	.	TRBV30	.	TRBJ2-5	TGTGCCTGGAGTTCAGGATCCGGGAAGCAGACCCAGTACTTC	CAWSSGSGKQTQYF
15	.	TRBV27	TRBD1	TRBJ1-1	TGTGCCAGCAGTCCCCTTAAAGCAGGGGGCACTGAAGCTTTCTTT	CASSPLKAGGTEAFF
19	.	TRBV5-5	.	TRBJ2-5	TGTGCCAGCAGCTTTCTGGCAGGGGGAGTGGCGGGGGGCTCAGAGACCCAGTACTTC	CASSFLAGGVAGGSETQYF
14	once	TRBV5-1	.	TRBJ2-7	TGCGCCAGCAGCTTGGGAGACACTGCCTACGAGCAGTACTTC	CASSLGDTAYEQYF
11	few	TRBV28	.	TRBJ1-4	TGTGCCAGCAGTATTCGTGAAAAACTGTTTTTT	CASSIREKLFF
13	.	TRBV6-5	.	TRBJ2-2	TGTGCCAGCACATCAAGGCGGGCCGGGGAGCTGTTTTTT	CASTSRRAGELFF
16	.	TRBV7-9	.	TRBJ2-3	TGTGCCAGCAGCGCAACCGGGACCCGGAGCGGAGATACGCAGTATTTT	CASSATGTRSGDTQYF
14	few	TRBV5-1	.	TRBJ2-2	TGCGCCAGCAGCTTGGGCGGGAACACCGGGGAGCTGTTTTTT	CASSLGGNTGELFF
15	.	TRBV6-5	TRBD1	TRBJ1-2	TGTGCCAGCAGCCACCCGGGACAGGGAATCTATGGCTACACCTTC	CASSHPGQGIYGYTF
15	once	TRBV5-1	TRBD1	TRBJ2-7	TGCGCCAGCAGCTTTTCGACAGGGGAAATGGCTGTGCAGTACTTC	CASSFSTGEMAVQYF
14	.	TRBV4-2	TRBD1	TRBJ1-4	TGTGCCAGCAGCAAGACAGGGACTTCTGAAAAACTGTTTTTT	CASSKTGTSEKLFF
12	.	TRBV7-2	.	TRBJ1-1	TGTGCCAGCAGCTTAGACAACACTGAAGCTTTCTTT	CASSLDNTEAFF
14	.	TRBV6-1	TRBD1	TRBJ2-2	TGTGCCAGCACCGACAGGGAAAACACCGGGGAGCTGTTTTTT	CASTDRENTGELFF
13	.	TRBV9	.	TRBJ2-1	TGTGCCAGCAGCCCCGGTTCCTACAATGAGCAGTTCTTC	CASSPGSYNEQFF
16	.	TRBV4-3	.	TRBJ1-2	TGCGCCAGCAGCCAAGACGAAACACCTAGGAACTATGGCTACACCTTC	CASSQDETPRNYGYTF
18	.	TRBV7-7	.	TRBJ2-2	TGTGCCAGCAGCTTAGCGGTCGTGGCTAGCGTGAACACCGGGGAGCTGTTTTTT	CASSLAVVASVNTGELFF
16	.	TRBV4-3	.	TRBJ1-2	TGCGCCAGCAGCCAAGATTTCGCAGGGATGGGCTATGGCTACACCTTC	CASSQDFAGMGYGYTF
12	few	TRBV2	.	TRBJ2-3	TGTGCCAGCAGTGAGACAGAATCTACGCAGTATTTT	CASSETESTQYF
13	.	TRBV6-1	.	TRBJ2-2	TGTGCCAGCAGTGAACTTGGCCCCGGGGAGCTGTTTTTT	CASSELGPGELFF